A single TCR beta chain is shown here with its context. These data belong to a study of blood T cell repertoires in COVID-19. Source study methods: Estimates of nucleated cell counts were drawn from the amplification of reference gene primers. This table comes from immunoSEQ multiplex PCR, and its TCRdb copy is limited to in-frame clones, with some not included. The DNA was the basis for D and trimming; V, J and clone size are from that table. The sample has 100,000 to 150,000 clones, about four fifths seen once. CDR3 length: 15 amino acids. Trimming at V came to 4 bases and at J to 0 bases, leaving 3 bases not matched to a gene. CDR1 and CDR2 from the germline V gene are MDHEN and SYDVKM.

Sample: peripheral blood. V is TRBV28 and J is TRBJ2-3; 8 positions match TRBD2. The clonotype comes from a man between 60 and 75 years old with acute or convalescent COVID-19. The CDR3, as DNA: TGTGCCAGCAGTTCCACTAGCGGAAGCACAGATACGCAGTATTTT. Translating gives CASSSTSGSTDTQYF.